These 17 T cell receptor beta chains were all obtained from the same sample, sequenced in a study of cytomegalovirus exposure and HLA in healthy donors (dated by TCRdb to 2017 to 2019). The library was obtained by the immunoSEQ multiplex PCR assay. A mixture of 60 forward primers for TCR Vbeta segments and 13 reverse primers for TCR Jbeta segments was used in the multiplex PCR. TCRdb holds this immuneACCESS table with in-frame rearrangements only. Some clones are missing; in checked studies, unresolved V genes explain under half, and the rest has no known cause. This sample lists around 110,000 clones; roughly three quarters were detected once. The ten largest clones add up to around 1.5% of the sample. Input material: PBMCs. Receptors originate from a woman aged 18-29 years in good health and CMV-seronegative.

The chain combines TRBV9 with TRBJ2-3; 9 bases line up with TRBD2. The CDR3 has 16 amino acids. CDR1 SGDLS and CDR2 YYNGEE come from the germline V gene. With 6 bases clipped from V and 3 bases from J, the junction kept 11 bases outside the gene matches. The CDR3 sequence is CASTNGPGLATDTQYF. The CDR3, as DNA: TGTGCCAGCACCAACGGTCCGGGACTAGCAACAGATACGCAGTATTTT.

The chain couples TRBV4-1 to TRBJ1-4, with 9 bases matching TRBD1. The CDR3 is 17 residues long. The V gene end was trimmed by 3 bases and the J gene end by 0 bases; junction bases not matched to a gene: 5. Germline loops: CDR1 MGHRA, CDR2 YSYEKL. The CDR3 here is CASSQDRGPATNEKLFF. CDR3 coding DNA: TGCGCCAGCAGCCAGGACAGGGGTCCGGCAACTAATGAAAAACTGTTTTTT.

The chain joins TRBV30 to TRBJ1-1; possible D gene TRBD1, 6 bases. With 4 bases removed from V and 5 bases from J, the gap between germline ends came to 8 bases. Germline values: CDR1 GTSNPN, CDR2 SVGIG (reference sequence). The CDR3 spans 11 residues. The CDR3 sequence is CAWTTGTEAFF. The DNA for the CDR3 is TGTGCCTGGACCACAGGGACTGAAGCTTTCTTT.

The gene calls are TRBV2 and TRBJ2-7; D is ambiguous. The V end was cut by 4 bases, the J end by 5 bases, with 21 bases between. The CDR3 spans 16 residues. CDR1 SNHLY and CDR2 FYNNEI come from the germline V gene. The CDR3 region is CASSVSESYGEDEQYF. CDR3 in DNA: TGTGCCAGCAGTGTCTCCGAATCATACGGAGAGGACGAGCAGTACTTC.

The chain is built from TRBV7-3 and TRBJ1-1; 8 bases fit TRBD1. The germline CDR1 and CDR2 sequences are SGHTA and FQGTGA. The junction had 5 bases not matched to a gene; V was cut back by 4 bases and J by 1 base. This CDR3 region has 15 residues. CDR3 nucleotides: TGTGCCAGCAGCTCGGACAGGGCTTCGAACACTGAAGCTTTCTTT. Translated, it gives CASSSDRASNTEAFF.

The genes are TRBV5-4 and TRBJ2-1; TRBD2 matches 10 bases. Losses at the gene ends were 6 bases for V and 8 bases for J; bases not matched to a gene: 11. Germline values: CDR1 SGHNT, CDR2 YYREEE (reference sequence). This CDR3 has 15 amino acids. CDR3 bases: TGTGCCAGCACTGGTAGCGGGGGGTCCTGGGATGAGCAGTTCTTC. Translating gives CASTGSGGSWDEQFF.

This clone has only one observation. The V call is TRBV15, the J call TRBJ2-5; D is undetermined. V was cut by 1 base and J by 0 bases, with 6 bases left in between. In germline, CDR1 is LNHNV, CDR2 YYDKDF (reference sequence). This CDR3 is built from 14 residues. In DNA form, the CDR3 reads TGTGCCACCAGCAGAGTTCGGTACCAAGAGACCCAGTACTTC. Its translation is CATSRVRYQETQYF.

This chain connects TRBV28 to TRBJ2-6; D is unclear. The germline V gene has CDR1 MDHEN and CDR2 SYDVKM. Trimming left V 6 bases short and J 2 bases short, with 11 bases between. CDR3 length: 15 residues. The CDR3 loop reads CASSSRVAGANVLTF. CDR3 sequence (DNA): TGTGCCAGCAGCTCCCGAGTCGCTGGGGCCAACGTCCTGACTTTC.

The chain employs TRBV5-4 and TRBJ2-7, with 12 bases fitting TRBD2. The CDR3 runs 18 residues. J lost 1 base, V lost 2 bases, and 10 bases had no gene match. The germline CDR1 and CDR2 sequences are SGHNT and YYREEE (reference sequence). As DNA, the CDR3 is TGTGCCAGCAGCTTTAACGTCGGGACTAGCGGGTCGTCCTACGAGCAGTACTTC. Translating gives CASSFNVGTSGSSYEQYF.

This clone has a handful of counts. V usage is TRBV5-6 and J usage is TRBJ1-1, with TRBD1 as a possible D gene (5 bases). The CDR3 totals 13 residues. Trimming pared 0 bases from V and 4 bases from J, leaving 7 bases between. The germline V gene has CDR1 SGHDT and CDR2 YYEEEE. This CDR3 is CASSLGQITEAFF. The CDR3 region has the DNA TGTGCCAGCAGCTTGGGACAGATCACTGAAGCTTTCTTT.

This sequence joins TRBV9 and TRBJ1-1, with a possible D match to TRBD1 (6 bases). Trimming took off 2 bases at V and 4 bases at J, with 15 bases between the two ends. The length of the CDR3 is 15 residues. Per the germline V gene, CDR1 is SGDLS and CDR2 is YYNGEE. CDR3 bases: TGTGCCAGCAGCGTTTCTAATACAGGGTCCACTGAAGCTTTCTTT. As protein: CASSVSNTGSTEAFF.

The sample holds a few counts of this clone. In the same sample, other DNA sequences code for this CDR3. The chain combines TRBV5-1 with TRBJ2-5; the match to TRBD2 covers 14 bases. This CDR3 is built from 16 residues. Germline CDR1 reads SGHRS; CDR2 reads YFSETQ. With V trimmed by 0 bases and J by 2 bases, 0 bases remained unmatched. The CDR3 DNA reads as TGCGCCAGCAGCTTGGGACTAGCGGGGGGGCAAGAGACCCAGTACTTC. Translating it yields CASSLGLAGGQETQYF.

V usage is TRBV5-1 and J usage is TRBJ2-5; D possibly corresponds to TRBD1 (6 bases). CDR1 and CDR2 from the germline V gene are SGHRS and YFSETQ. V lost 3 bases and J 0 bases, leaving 12 bases between the germline ends. CDR3 length: 15 amino acids. The CDR3 nucleotides read TGCGCCAGCAGCTCGTCAGGGGTTCACCAAGAGACCCAGTACTTC. Translated: CASSSSGVHQETQYF. The full variable domain, completed using reference TRBV5-1 and TRBJ2-5, is KAGVTQTPRYLIKTRGQQVTLSCSPISGHRSVSWYQQTPGQGLQFLFEYFSETQRNKGNFPGRFSGRQFSNSRSEMNVSTLELGDSALYLCASSSSGVHQETQYFGPGTRLLVL.

This chain links TRBV5-4 with TRBJ1-2; D is perhaps TRBD1 (5 bases). CDR1 is SGHNT and CDR2 is YYREEE in the germline V gene (reference sequence). The V end was cut by 4 bases, the J end by 5 bases, with 18 bases between. There are 15 residues in the CDR3. CDR3 nucleotide sequence: TGTGCCAGCAGCCAGGGAACAGGTGAAGTTTATGGCTACACCTTC. It codes for CASSQGTGEVYGYTF.

A few counts support this clone. The J gene is TRBJ1-6, the V gene TRBV4-1; no clear D gene. The germline CDR1 and CDR2 sequences are MGHRA and YSYEKL. The CDR3 runs to 17 residues. Trimming took off 1 base at V and 0 bases at J, with 10 bases between the two ends. CDR3 protein: CASSQVSFSSYNSPLHF. The CDR3, as DNA: TGCGCCAGCAGCCAAGTTTCTTTCAGCTCCTATAATTCACCCCTCCACTTT.

V gene TRBV29-1 combines with J gene TRBJ1-1; possibly TRBD1 for D (5 bases). CDR3 length equals 16 residues. V lost 2 bases to trimming and J lost 1 base, with 17 bases between them. Germline loops: CDR1 SQVTM, CDR2 ANQGSEA. CDR3 in DNA: TGCAGCGTTGAACTGGGGGGGGGACTGGGGAACACTGAAGCTTTCTTT. Encoded protein: CSVELGGGLGNTEAFF.

This chain links TRBV30 with TRBJ1-5; TRBD1 aligns across 7 bases. The V gene end was trimmed by 2 bases and the J gene end by 7 bases; junction bases not matched to a gene: 8. The CDR3 extends over 14 amino acids. Germline V gene sequence: CDR1 GTSNPN, CDR2 SVGIG (reference sequence). CDR3 protein: CAWSRTQGGQPQHF. The DNA for the CDR3 is TGTGCCTGGAGTCGAACCCAGGGGGGCCAGCCCCAGCATTTT.